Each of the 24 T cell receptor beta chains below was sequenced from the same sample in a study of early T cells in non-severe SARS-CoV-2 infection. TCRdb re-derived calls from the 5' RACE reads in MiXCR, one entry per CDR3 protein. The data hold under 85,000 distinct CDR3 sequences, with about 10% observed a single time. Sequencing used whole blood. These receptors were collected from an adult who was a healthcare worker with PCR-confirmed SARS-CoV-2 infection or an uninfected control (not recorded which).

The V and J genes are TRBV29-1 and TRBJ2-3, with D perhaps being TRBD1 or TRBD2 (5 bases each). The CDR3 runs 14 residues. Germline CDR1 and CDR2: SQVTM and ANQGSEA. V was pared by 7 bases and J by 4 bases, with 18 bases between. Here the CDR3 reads CSANPGTVADTQYF. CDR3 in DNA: TGCAGCGCCAACCCCGGGACGGTCGCAGATACGCAGTATTTT.

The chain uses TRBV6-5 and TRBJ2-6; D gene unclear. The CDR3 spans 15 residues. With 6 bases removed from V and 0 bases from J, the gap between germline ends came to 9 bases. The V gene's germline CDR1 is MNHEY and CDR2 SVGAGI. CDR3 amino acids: CASRRFLSGANVLTF. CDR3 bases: TGTGCCAGCAGACGCTTTCTCTCTGGGGCCAACGTCCTGACTTTC.

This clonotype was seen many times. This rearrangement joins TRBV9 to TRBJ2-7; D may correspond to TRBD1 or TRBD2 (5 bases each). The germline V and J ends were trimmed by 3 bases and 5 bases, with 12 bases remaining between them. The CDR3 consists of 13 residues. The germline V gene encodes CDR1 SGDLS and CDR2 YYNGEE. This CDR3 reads CASSDGAGDEQYF. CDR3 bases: TGTGCCAGCAGCGATGGGGCCGGGGACGAGCAGTACTTC. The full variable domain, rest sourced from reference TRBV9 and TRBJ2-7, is DSGVTQTPKHLITATGQRVTLRCSPRSGDLSVYWYQQSLDQGLQFLIQYYNGEERAKGNILERFSAQQFPDLHSELNLSSLELGDSALYFCASSDGAGDEQYFGPGTRLTVT.

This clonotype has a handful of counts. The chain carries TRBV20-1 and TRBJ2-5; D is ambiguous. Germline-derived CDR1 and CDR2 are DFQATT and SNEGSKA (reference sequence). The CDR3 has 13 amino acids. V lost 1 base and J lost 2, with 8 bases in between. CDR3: CSARGSNQETQYF. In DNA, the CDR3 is TGCAGTGCTAGAGGAAGTAATCAAGAGACCCAGTACTTC.

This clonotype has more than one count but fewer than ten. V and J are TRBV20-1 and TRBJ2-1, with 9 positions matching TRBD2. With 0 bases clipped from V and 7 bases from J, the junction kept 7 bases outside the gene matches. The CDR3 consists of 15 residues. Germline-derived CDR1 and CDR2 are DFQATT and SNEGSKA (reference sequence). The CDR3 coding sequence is TGCAGTGCTAGAGATGTTAGCGGGAGTGGGAATGAGCAGTTCTTC. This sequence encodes CSARDVSGSGNEQFF.

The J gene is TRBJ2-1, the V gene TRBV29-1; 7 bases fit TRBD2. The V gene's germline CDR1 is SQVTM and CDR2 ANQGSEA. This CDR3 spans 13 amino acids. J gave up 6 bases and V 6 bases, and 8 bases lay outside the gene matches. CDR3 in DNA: TGCAGCGTCGCGAGCGGGAAGGGCAATGAGCAGTTCTTC. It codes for CSVASGKGNEQFF.

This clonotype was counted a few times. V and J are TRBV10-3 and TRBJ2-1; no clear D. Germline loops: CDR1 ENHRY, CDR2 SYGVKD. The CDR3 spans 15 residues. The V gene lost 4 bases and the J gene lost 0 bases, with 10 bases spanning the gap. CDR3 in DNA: TGTGCCATCAGTGGGCTAGGCAGCTCCTACAATGAGCAGTTCTTC. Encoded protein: CAISGLGSSYNEQFF.

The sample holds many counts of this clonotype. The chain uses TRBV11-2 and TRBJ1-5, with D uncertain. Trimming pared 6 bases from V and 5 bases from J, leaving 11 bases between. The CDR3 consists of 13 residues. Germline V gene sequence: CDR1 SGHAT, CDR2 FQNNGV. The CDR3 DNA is TGTGCCAGCAGTGACACTTACCATCAGCCCCAGCATTTT. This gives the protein CASSDTYHQPQHF.

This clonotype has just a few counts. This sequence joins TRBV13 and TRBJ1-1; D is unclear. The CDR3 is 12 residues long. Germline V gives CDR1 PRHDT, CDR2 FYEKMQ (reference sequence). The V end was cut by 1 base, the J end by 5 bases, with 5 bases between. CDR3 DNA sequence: TGTGCCAGCAGCTTAGTGGTTACTGAAGCTTTCTTT. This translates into CASSLVVTEAFF.

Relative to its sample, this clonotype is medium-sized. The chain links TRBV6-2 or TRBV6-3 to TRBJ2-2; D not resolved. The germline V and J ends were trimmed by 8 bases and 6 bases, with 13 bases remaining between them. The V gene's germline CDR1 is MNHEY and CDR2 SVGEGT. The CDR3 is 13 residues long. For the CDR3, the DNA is TGTGCCAGCCGCGAGGCGGCGGCCGGGGAGCTGTTTTTT. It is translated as CASREAAAGELFF.

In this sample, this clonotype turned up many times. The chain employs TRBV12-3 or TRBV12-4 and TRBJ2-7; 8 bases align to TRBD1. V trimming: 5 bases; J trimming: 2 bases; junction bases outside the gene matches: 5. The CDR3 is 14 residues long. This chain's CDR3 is CASSAGQVTYEQYF. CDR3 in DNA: TGTGCCAGCAGTGCGGGACAGGTAACCTACGAGCAGTACTTC.

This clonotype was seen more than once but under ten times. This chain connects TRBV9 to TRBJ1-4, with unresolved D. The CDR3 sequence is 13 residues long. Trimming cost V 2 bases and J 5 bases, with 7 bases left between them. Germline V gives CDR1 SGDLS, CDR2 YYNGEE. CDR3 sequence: CASSVHLNEKLFF. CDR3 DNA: TGTGCCAGCAGCGTTCACCTGAATGAAAAACTGTTTTTT. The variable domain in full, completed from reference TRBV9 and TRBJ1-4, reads DSGVTQTPKHLITATGQRVTLRCSPRSGDLSVYWYQQSLDQGLQFLIQYYNGEERAKGNILERFSAQQFPDLHSELNLSSLELGDSALYFCASSVHLNEKLFFGSGTQLSVL.

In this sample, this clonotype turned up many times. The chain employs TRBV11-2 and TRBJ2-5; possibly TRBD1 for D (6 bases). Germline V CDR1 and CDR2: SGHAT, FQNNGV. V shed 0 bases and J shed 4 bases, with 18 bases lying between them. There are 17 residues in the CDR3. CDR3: CASSLDGGSSRGETQYF. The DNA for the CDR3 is TGTGCCAGCAGCTTAGATGGTGGGTCTAGCAGGGGAGAGACCCAGTACTTC.

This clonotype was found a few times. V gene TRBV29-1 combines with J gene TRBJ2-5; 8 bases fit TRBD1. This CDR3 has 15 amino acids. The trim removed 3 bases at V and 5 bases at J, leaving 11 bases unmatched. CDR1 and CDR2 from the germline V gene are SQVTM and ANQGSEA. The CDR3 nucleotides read TGCAGCGTTGACGCCTGGGACAGGAGGAGGGAGACCCAGTACTTC. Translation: CSVDAWDRRRETQYF.

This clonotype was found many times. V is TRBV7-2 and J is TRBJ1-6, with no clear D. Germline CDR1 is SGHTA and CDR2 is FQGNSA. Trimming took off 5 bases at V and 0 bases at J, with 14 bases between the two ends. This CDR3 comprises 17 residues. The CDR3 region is CASSPRWQSSYNSPLHF. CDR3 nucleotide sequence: TGTGCCAGCAGCCCCCGGTGGCAGAGCTCCTATAATTCACCCCTCCACTTT. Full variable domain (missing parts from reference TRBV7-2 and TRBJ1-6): GAGVSQSPSNKVTEKGKDVELRCDPISGHTALYWYRQSLGQGLEFLIYFQGNSAPDKSGLPSDRFSAERTGGSVSTLTIQRTQQEDSAVYLCASSPRWQSSYNSPLHFGNGTRLTVT.

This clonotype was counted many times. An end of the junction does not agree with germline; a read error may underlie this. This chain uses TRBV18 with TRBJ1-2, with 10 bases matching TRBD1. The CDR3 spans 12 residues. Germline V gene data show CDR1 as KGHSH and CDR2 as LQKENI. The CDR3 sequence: CATSGTGDGYTF. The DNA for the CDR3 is TGTGCCACCTCAGGGACAGGGGATGGCTACACCTTC.

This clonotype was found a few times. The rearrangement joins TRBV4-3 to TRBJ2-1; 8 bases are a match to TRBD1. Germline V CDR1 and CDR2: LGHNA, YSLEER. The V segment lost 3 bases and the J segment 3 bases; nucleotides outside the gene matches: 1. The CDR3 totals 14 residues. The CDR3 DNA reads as TGCGCCAGCAGCCAGGGACAGGACTACAATGAGCAGTTCTTC. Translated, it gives CASSQGQDYNEQFF.

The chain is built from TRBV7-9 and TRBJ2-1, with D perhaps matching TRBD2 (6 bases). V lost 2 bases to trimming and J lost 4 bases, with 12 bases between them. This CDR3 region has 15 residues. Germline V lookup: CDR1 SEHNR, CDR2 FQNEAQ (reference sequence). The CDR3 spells CASSLRLGGYNEQFF. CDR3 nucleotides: TGTGCCAGCAGCTTAAGACTTGGAGGGTACAATGAGCAGTTCTTC.

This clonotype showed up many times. The CDR3 is CSARQGAIYNSPLHF. The CDR3 nucleotides read TGCAGTGCTAGACAGGGGGCTATCTATAATTCACCCCTCCACTTT. This chain links TRBV20-1 with TRBJ1-6, with 8 bases fitting TRBD1. CDR1 and CDR2 from the germline V gene are DFQATT and SNEGSKA (reference sequence). The CDR3 length is 15 residues. V dropped 2 bases and J dropped 3; count of bases not matched to a gene: 3.

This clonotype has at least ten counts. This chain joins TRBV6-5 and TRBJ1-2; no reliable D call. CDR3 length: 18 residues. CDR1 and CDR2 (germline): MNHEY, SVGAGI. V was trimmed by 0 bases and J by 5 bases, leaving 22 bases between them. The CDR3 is CASSYSNPRSVQPYGYTF. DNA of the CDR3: TGTGCCAGCAGTTACTCGAATCCCCGATCCGTCCAGCCATATGGCTACACCTTC.

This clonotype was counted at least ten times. For the CDR3, the DNA is TGCAGCGTTGTCTTGACAGATACTATGAACACCGGGGAGCTGTTTTTT. This encodes CSVVLTDTMNTGELFF. V is TRBV29-1 and J is TRBJ2-2, with D possibly being TRBD1 (5 bases). The V end lost 4 bases, the J end lost 1 base, and 16 bases lay between the germline ends. CDR1 and CDR2 from the germline V gene are SQVTM and ANQGSEA. CDR3 size: 16 residues.

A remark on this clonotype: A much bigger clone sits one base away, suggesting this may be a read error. The CDR3 bases are TGTGCCAGCAGCGGGTATAACCTCTTTAATGAAAAACCGTTTTTT. It translates to CASSGYNLFNEKPFF. The chain links TRBV28 to TRBJ1-4; no firm D call. There are 15 residues in the CDR3. Germline CDR1 and CDR2: MDHEN and SYDVKM.

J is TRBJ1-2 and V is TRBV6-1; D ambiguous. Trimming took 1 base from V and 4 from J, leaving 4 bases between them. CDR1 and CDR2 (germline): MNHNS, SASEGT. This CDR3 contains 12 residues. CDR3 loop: CASSEGVYGYTF. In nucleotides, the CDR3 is TGTGCCAGCAGTGAAGGGGTCTATGGCTACACCTTC.

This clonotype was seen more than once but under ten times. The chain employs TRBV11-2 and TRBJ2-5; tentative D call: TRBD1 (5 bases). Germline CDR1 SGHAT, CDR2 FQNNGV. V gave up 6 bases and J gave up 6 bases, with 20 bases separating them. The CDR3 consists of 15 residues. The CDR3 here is CASSPDSPLLKTQYF. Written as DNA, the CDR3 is TGTGCCAGCAGTCCCGACAGCCCCTTGCTGAAGACCCAGTACTTC. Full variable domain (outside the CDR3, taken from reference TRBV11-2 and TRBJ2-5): EAGVAQSPRYKIIEKRQSVAFWCNPISGHATLYWYQQILGQGPKLLIQFQNNGVVDDSQLPKDRFSAERLKGVDSTLKIQPAKLEDSAVYLCASSPDSPLLKTQYFGPGTRLLVL.